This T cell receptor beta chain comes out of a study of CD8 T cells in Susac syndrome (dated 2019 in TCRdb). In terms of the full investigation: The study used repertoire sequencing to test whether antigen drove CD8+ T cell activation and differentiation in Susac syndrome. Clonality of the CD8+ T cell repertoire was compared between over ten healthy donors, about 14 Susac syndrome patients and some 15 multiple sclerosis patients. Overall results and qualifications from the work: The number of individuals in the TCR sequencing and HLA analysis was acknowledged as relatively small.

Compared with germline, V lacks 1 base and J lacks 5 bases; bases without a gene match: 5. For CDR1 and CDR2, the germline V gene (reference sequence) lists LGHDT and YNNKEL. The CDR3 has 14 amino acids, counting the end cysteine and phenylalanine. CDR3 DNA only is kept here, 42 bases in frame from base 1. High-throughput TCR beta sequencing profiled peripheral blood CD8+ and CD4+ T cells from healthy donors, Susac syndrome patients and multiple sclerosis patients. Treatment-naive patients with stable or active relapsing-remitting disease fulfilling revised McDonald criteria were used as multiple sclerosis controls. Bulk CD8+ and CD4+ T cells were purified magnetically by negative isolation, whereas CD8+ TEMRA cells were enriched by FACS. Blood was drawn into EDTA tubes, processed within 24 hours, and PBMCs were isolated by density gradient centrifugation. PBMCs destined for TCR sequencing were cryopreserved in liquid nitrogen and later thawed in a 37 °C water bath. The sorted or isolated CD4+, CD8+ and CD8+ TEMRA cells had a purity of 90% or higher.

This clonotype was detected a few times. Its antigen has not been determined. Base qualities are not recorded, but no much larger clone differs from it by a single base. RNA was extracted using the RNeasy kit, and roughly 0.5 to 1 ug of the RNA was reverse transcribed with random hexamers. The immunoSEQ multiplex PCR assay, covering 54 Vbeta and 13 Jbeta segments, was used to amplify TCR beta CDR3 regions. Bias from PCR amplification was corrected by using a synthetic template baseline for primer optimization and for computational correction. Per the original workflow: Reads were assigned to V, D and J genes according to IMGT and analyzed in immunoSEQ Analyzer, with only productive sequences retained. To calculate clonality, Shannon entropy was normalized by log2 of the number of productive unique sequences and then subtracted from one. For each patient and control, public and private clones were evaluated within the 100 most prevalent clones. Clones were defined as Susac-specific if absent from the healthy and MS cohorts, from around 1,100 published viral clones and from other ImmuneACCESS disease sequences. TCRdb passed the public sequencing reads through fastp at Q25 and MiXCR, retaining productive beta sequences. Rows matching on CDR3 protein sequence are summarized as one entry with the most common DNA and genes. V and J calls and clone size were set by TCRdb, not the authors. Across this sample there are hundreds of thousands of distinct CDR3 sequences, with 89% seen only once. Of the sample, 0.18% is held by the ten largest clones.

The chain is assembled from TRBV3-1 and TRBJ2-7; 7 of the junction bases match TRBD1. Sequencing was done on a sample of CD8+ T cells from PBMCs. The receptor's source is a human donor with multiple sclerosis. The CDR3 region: CASSQGTGYDEQYF. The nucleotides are TGTGCCAGCAGCCAAGGGACAGGATACGACGAGCAGTACTTC.